This T cell receptor (beta chain) derives from a study of T cells in localized non-small cell lung cancer. The germline CDR1 and CDR2 sequences are MNHNY and SVGAGI (reference sequence). V gave up 2 bases and J gave up 7 bases; unmatched junction bases: 5. CDR3 size: 14 residues. In the case of this clone: Its matching antigen is unknown.

General study results and limits: Median detection of top 100 tumor clones in adjacent lung was around 59 clones. Tumor trailed uninvolved adjacent lung in T cell clonality, which peaked there. Longer overall survival accompanied higher blood T cell density. Only one tumor region went through sequencing, so heterogeneity may still be there.

Some clones are missing from TCRdb's copy, which holds only in-frame ones; the method was immunoSEQ multiplex PCR. The sample yields about 11,000 clones, 85% to 95% seen once. The chain is built from TRBV6-6 and TRBJ2-5; 9 bases fit TRBD2. The specimen comprised peripheral blood, sampled before any cancer treatment. The origin of this receptor is a male donor at least 60 years old with stage III lung adenocarcinoma. CDR3 protein: CASSYGGRGVTQYF. The DNA of the CDR3 is TGTGCCAGCAGTTACGGCGGGAGGGGGGTGACCCAGTACTTC.